Below, 5 T cell receptor beta chains from the same sample are listed, as sequenced in a study of blood T cells in healthy people across ages. A sample-barcoded 5' primer and a J-beta primer mix were used in a second PCR of roughly 7 to 11 cycles. TCRdb re-derived calls from the 5' RACE reads in MiXCR, one entry per CDR3 protein. The repertoire holds 600,000 to 1,000,000 distinct CDR3 sequences, with 58% as singletons. Specimen: blood. The receptors come from a man in his thirties or forties in good health.

The chain is built from TRBV6-6 and TRBJ2-1; 7 bases fit TRBD2. Germline V gives CDR1 MNHNY, CDR2 SVGAGI (reference sequence). Trimming at V came to 4 bases and at J to 9 bases, leaving 9 bases not matched to a gene. The CDR3 contains 14 residues. In DNA form, the CDR3 reads TGTGCCAGCAGTTTTGGCGGGAGCATCGGTGAGCAGTTCTTC. Amino acid sequence: CASSFGGSIGEQFF.

This rearrangement joins TRBV28 to TRBJ2-1, with 12 bases identical to TRBD2. This CDR3 region has 13 residues. Germline trimming cut 5 bases from V and 15 bases from J; bases unmatched to any gene: 8. Per germline, CDR1 MDHEN and CDR2 SYDVKM. The CDR3 nucleotides are TGTGCCAGCAGTGGAATGACTAGCGGGAGTATGTTCTTC. It codes for CASSGMTSGSMFF.

The chain uses TRBV29-1 and TRBJ2-3, with 10 bases fitting TRBD2. Germline V gene data show CDR1 as SQVTM and CDR2 as ANQGSEA. With V trimmed by 3 bases and J by 2 bases, 2 bases remained unmatched. The CDR3 totals 14 residues. CDR3: CSVDTSGNTDTQYF. CDR3 DNA: TGCAGCGTTGACACTAGCGGGAACACAGATACGCAGTATTTT.

This rearrangement joins TRBV20-1 to TRBJ2-7; 11 positions agree with TRBD1. This CDR3 has 14 amino acids. Germline CDR1 DFQATT, CDR2 SNEGSKA (reference sequence). V shed 2 bases and J 4 bases; nucleotides not matched to a gene: 4. The CDR3 sequence is CSARTGTGGYEQYF. Written as DNA, the CDR3 is TGCAGTGCTAGAACCGGGACAGGGGGTTACGAGCAGTACTTC.

This chain connects TRBV21-1 to TRBJ2-3. TRBV21-1 has pseudogene status. CDR3 length: 14 residues. The CDR3 sequence is CANKQAVNGDTQYF. Written as DNA, the CDR3 is TGTGCCAACAAGCAAGCAGTTAATGGAGATACGCAGTATTTT.